This TCR beta chain was retrieved from a study of blood T cells in healthy people across ages. Study as a whole: Roughly one uniquely barcoded beta molecule per two T cells was captured.

For the second PCR, which ran for about 7 to 11 cycles, a sample-barcoded 5' primer and a J-beta primer mix were used. MiXCR, applied by TCRdb to the 5' RACE reads, yields one record per CDR3 protein. The sample includes approximately 810,000 distinct CDR3 sequences, around 26% of them seen just once. The V gene lost 3 bases and the J gene lost 3 bases, with 17 bases spanning the gap. Germline CDR1 is LGHNA and CDR2 is YSLEER. CDR3 length: 16 residues. There are a few counts of this clonotype. V gene TRBV4-3 combines with J gene TRBJ1-2; possibly TRBD1 for D (5 bases). This receptor was obtained from an elderly woman in good health. Sequencing was done on a sample of blood. As DNA, the CDR3 is TGCGCCAGCAGCCAGTGGGACTCAATTGCCTACTATGGCTACACCTTC. Translation: CASSQWDSIAYYGYTF.